This T cell receptor beta chain was identified during a study of blood T cell repertoires in COVID-19. Across the whole study: Donors in the United States, Italy and Spain gave samples during acute or convalescent COVID-19.

The germline gives CDR1 SGHTA, CDR2 FQGNSA. Trimming removed 1 base from V and 0 bases from J, with 7 bases in between. The CDR3 loop spans 14 amino acids. Original data processing: Amplified reference gene primers provided the basis for estimating nucleated cell counts. Assay used: immunoSEQ multiplex PCR; TCRdb lists only in-frame clones, some missing. V and J calls and clone size come straight from that table; D and trimming were deduced from the DNA. In the table there are some 70,000 clones, 91% of which are singletons. The chain recombines TRBV7-2 with TRBJ2-7; D gene unclear. The sequenced material came from peripheral blood. The clonotype comes from a human donor in a cohort sampled during active COVID-19. The CDR3 DNA reads TGTGCCAGCAGCTTAGGGCCGGGCTCCTACGAGCAGTACTTC. Residues: CASSLGPGSYEQYF. Complete variable domain (other parts from reference TRBV7-2 and TRBJ2-7): GAGVSQSPSNKVTEKGKDVELRCDPISGHTALYWYRQSLGQGLEFLIYFQGNSAPDKSGLPSDRFSAERTGGSVSTLTIQRTQQEDSAVYLCASSLGPGSYEQYFGPGTRLTVT.